The clone carrying this TCR beta chain showed up many times. Its antigen is unknown. Amplified regions were TCR beta CDR3 sequences from RNA transcripts. When the TCR CDR3 underwent first-round RT-PCR, the HTBI primer set was used. From the multiplex PCR reads, TCRdb called clonotypes with MiXCR, one entry per CDR3 protein. The sample holds 600,000 to 750,000 distinct CDR3 sequences, roughly a sixth seen once. The source of the sample is a study of T cells in Graves' hyperthyroidism and ophthalmopathy. Study conclusions and caveats: Ophthalmopathy, which appeared later, was predicted by the model a median about 5.9 months before onset.

This CDR3 spans 17 amino acids. V lost 2 bases and J 5 bases, leaving 21 bases between the germline ends. Participants, patients aged 18 to 65, had newly diagnosed hyperthyroidism with a duration under 2 months. Thyroid ultrasound, orbital computed tomography, clinical symptoms, and serum thyroxine and TRAb underpinned diagnoses. This sequence joins TRBV12-3 or TRBV12-4 and TRBJ2-5; no reliable D call. Sequencing was done on a sample of blood. The TCR was taken from a man in his forties or fifties with Graves' hyperthyroidism. The CDR3 reads CASSLSPLGRVRETQYF. The CDR3 DNA is TGTGCCAGCAGTTTATCCCCCCTCGGCCGGGTGCGGGAGACCCAGTACTTC.